This T cell receptor beta chain is from a study of identifying expanded T cells in peripheral blood. Findings of the study overall: About 1.3 clones differed between technical replicates, versus around 15 and 19 over time. Clone count variance between roughly 2-week samples rose with total template count.

Healthy donors had no documented immune events, such as infections, while sampled. The repertoire was sequenced with immunoSEQ multiplex PCR; TCRdb's copy has only in-frame clones and lacks some. This sample has 85,000 to 120,000 clones, with about 87% found just once. Trimming left V 7 bases short and J 0 bases short, with 12 bases between. This CDR3 region has 14 residues. The V gene's germline CDR1 is SGHRS and CDR2 YFSETQ. In this sample, this clone turned up once. Its antigen is not identified. The sequence was collected from a person between 18 and 70 years old in good health. The V gene is TRBV5-1, the J gene TRBJ2-3; D is ambiguous. Sequencing was done on a sample of blood. For the CDR3, the DNA is TGCGCCAGCGGTACACTCCCTAGCACAGATACGCAGTATTTT. Protein sequence: CASGTLPSTDTQYF.